The 13 T cell receptor beta chains below come from one sample, sequenced in a study of monozygotic twins with cystic fibrosis. Only in-frame clones appear in the TCRdb table, and some are missing; sequencing was by immunoSEQ multiplex PCR. The sample contains about 35,000 clones, approximately 72% of which appear only once. Input material: blood. The receptors originated from a girl aged 5-17 years with cystic fibrosis.

This chain connects TRBV18 to TRBJ1-5, with D possibly matching TRBD1 (6 bases). The V gene's germline CDR1 is KGHSH and CDR2 LQKENI. Trimming stripped 2 bases from V and 1 base from J, with 21 bases between. This CDR3 region has 19 residues. The CDR3 nucleotides read TGTGCCAGCTCACCAGAACCAGGACAGACCGGGACGAGCAATCAGCCCCAGCATTTT. It specifies CASSPEPGQTGTSNQPQHF.

The sample holds a few counts of this clone. This CDR3 reads CASSQSGEPTDTQYF. CDR3 DNA: TGCGCCAGCAGCCAGAGTGGAGAACCGACAGATACGCAGTATTTT. This chain joins TRBV4-3 and TRBJ2-3, with D hard to call. The CDR3 covers 15 residues. Germline V lookup: CDR1 LGHNA, CDR2 YSLEER. V was trimmed by 3 bases and J by 3 bases, leaving 13 bases between them.

This chain uses TRBV25-1 with TRBJ1-1, with TRBD1 matching 8 bases. The J segment lost 11 bases and the V segment lost 8 bases, leaving 16 bases of the junction unmatched. This CDR3 is 14 amino acids long. Germline assignment: CDR1 MGHDK and CDR2 SYGVNS. The CDR3 reads CASQGAVYPPMAFF. The DNA of the CDR3 is TGTGCCAGCCAGGGGGCAGTGTATCCACCAATGGCTTTCTTT. The full variable domain, rest sourced from reference TRBV25-1 and TRBJ1-1, is EADIYQTPRYLVIGTGKKITLECSQTMGHDKMYWYQQDPGMELHLIHYSYGVNSTEKGDLSSESTVSRIRTEHFPLTLESARPSHTSQYLCASQGAVYPPMAFFGQGTRLTVV.

This clone was seen only a few times. The gene calls are TRBV9 and TRBJ1-3, with D possibly matching TRBD1 (5 bases). With 3 bases removed from V and 4 bases from J, the gap between germline ends came to 14 bases. The CDR3 length is 15 residues. Germline CDR1 SGDLS, CDR2 YYNGEE. CDR3 sequence (DNA): TGTGCCAGCAGCGCGGCCGGGACGGACGGAAACACCATATATTTT. Residues: CASSAAGTDGNTIYF.

This clone was observed a single time. The rearrangement joins TRBV6-5 to TRBJ1-2, with D possibly TRBD1 on 6 matching bases. Germline CDR1 reads MNHEY; CDR2 reads SVGAGI. The V gene lost 6 bases and the J gene lost 2 bases, with 10 bases spanning the gap. This CDR3 is built from 13 residues. CDR3 protein: CASSPTGNYGYTF. The CDR3 DNA is TGTGCCAGCAGCCCTACAGGGAACTATGGCTACACCTTC.

This clone has only one observation. The chain has TRBV9 and TRBJ2-3; D ambiguous. With 4 bases removed from V and 1 base from J, the gap between germline ends came to 10 bases. CDR1 and CDR2 from the germline V gene are SGDLS and YYNGEE. The CDR3 spans 14 residues. The CDR3 loop is CASSSGRGTDTQYF. The CDR3 DNA sequence: TGTGCCAGCAGCTCCGGTAGAGGCACAGATACGCAGTATTTT.

This chain uses TRBV29-1 with TRBJ2-7; 12 bases line up with TRBD1. Germline loops: CDR1 SQVTM, CDR2 ANQGSEA. CDR3 length: 15 amino acids. J gave up 4 bases and V 7 bases, and 11 bases lay outside the gene matches. CDR3 sequence reads: CSASGTGGFSYEQYF. The CDR3 nucleotides read TGCAGCGCCAGTGGGACAGGGGGCTTCAGTTACGAGCAGTACTTC.

The chain is built from TRBV19 and TRBJ1-1; TRBD1 is a possible D gene (5 bases). Germline V gives CDR1 LNHDA, CDR2 SQIVND (reference sequence). The CDR3 sequence is 13 residues long. V lost 2 bases, J lost 3 bases, and 7 bases lay in between. The CDR3 nucleotides read TGTGCCAGTAGTATACAGGGTTACACTGAAGCTTTCTTT. Its translation is CASSIQGYTEAFF.

J is TRBJ2-1 and V is TRBV5-1, with D hard to call. V shed 4 bases and J shed 6 bases, with 8 bases lying between them. The CDR3 consists of 12 residues. Germline loops: CDR1 SGHRS, CDR2 YFSETQ. CDR3 sequence (DNA): TGCGCCAGCAGCCCTGACCGCAATGAGCAGTTCTTC. Encoded protein: CASSPDRNEQFF.

The chain has TRBV7-2 and TRBJ2-7, with a possible D match to TRBD2 (5 bases). Germline V lookup: CDR1 SGHTA, CDR2 FQGNSA. The CDR3 has 13 amino acids. Trimming shortened V by 5 bases and J by 3 bases, and 11 bases separated the two germline ends. The CDR3 sequence is CASSLGRGYEQYV. CDR3 DNA: TGTGCCAGCAGCCTCGGACGGGGCTACGAGCAGTACGTC.

The V and J genes are TRBV4-3 and TRBJ2-2; 11 bases align to TRBD1. J lost 7 bases, V lost 3 bases, and 4 bases had no gene match. The CDR3 contains 15 residues. Germline assignment: CDR1 LGHNA and CDR2 YSLEER. Written as DNA, the CDR3 is TGCGCCAGCAGCCATGGACAGGGGGCAAGCGGGGAGCTGTTTTTT. It specifies CASSHGQGASGELFF.

The table lists this clone with a few counts. The chain couples TRBV7-9 to TRBJ1-2; 8 nucleotides match TRBD1. The trim removed 5 bases at V and 8 bases at J, leaving 10 bases unmatched. The CDR3 has 14 residues. Germline V gene lookup returns CDR1 SEHNR and CDR2 FQNEAQ (reference sequence). CDR3 sequence (DNA): TGTGCCAGCAGCCCGGACAGGGAGTCGGTCGGCTACACCTTC. Translation: CASSPDRESVGYTF.

The chain carries TRBV7-2 and TRBJ2-5; D unresolved. V was shortened by 1 base and J by 5 bases, with 17 bases between the two germline ends. CDR1 is SGHTA, CDR2 FQGNSA, per germline. The CDR3 contains 16 residues. The CDR3 sequence is CASSLVGRRSGETQYF. Written as DNA, the CDR3 is TGTGCCAGCAGCTTAGTGGGTAGACGGAGTGGGGAGACCCAGTACTTC.